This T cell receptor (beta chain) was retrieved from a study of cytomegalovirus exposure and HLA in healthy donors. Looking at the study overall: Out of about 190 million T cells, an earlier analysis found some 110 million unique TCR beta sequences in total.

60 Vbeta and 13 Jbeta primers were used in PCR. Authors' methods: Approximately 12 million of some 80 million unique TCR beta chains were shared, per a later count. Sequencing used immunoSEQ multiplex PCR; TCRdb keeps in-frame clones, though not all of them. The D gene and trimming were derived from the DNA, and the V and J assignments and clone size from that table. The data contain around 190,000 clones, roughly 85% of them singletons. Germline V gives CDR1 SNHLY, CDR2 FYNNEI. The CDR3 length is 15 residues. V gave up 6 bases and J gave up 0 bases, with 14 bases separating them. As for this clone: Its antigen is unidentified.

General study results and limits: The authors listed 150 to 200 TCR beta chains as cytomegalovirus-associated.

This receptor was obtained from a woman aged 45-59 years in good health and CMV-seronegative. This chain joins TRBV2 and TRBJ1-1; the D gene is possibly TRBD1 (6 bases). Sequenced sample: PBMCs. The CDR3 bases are TGTGCCAGCAGACAACAGGGCATCATGAACACTGAAGCTTTCTTT. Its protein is CASRQQGIMNTEAFF.